These T cell receptor beta chains were read from a single sample in a study of graft-versus-host responses after intestinal transplantation. Assay used: immunoSEQ multiplex PCR; TCRdb lists only in-frame clones, some missing. The sample records more than 20,000 clones, roughly 88% being singletons. Sequences were derived from PBMCs, sampled 463 days after intestinal transplant. The origin of the receptors is a human patient who received an intestinal transplant, so some T cells may come from the graft donor. Both conserved end residues are part of each CDR3. The order of the fields is CDR3 length, V gene, D gene, CDR3 protein. The D gene is left open where the match is weak.

len: 14
v_gene: TRBV6-1
d_gene: TRBD2
CDR3aa: CASSHGSAGAEQYF

len: 13
v_gene: TRBV30
d_gene: -
CDR3aa: CAWSAGSQGIQYF

len: 15
v_gene: TRBV9
d_gene: TRBD1
CDR3aa: CASSVGGQANSPLHF

len: 14
v_gene: TRBV5-8
d_gene: TRBD2
CDR3aa: CASSPWGGRNEQFF

len: 14
v_gene: TRBV4-2
d_gene: -
CDR3aa: CASSQDGRNTEAFF

len: 15
v_gene: TRBV30
d_gene: TRBD2
CDR3aa: CAWSVGTSSQETQYF

len: 17
v_gene: TRBV28
d_gene: TRBD2
CDR3aa: CASNPVAGGPKTREQYF

len: 19
v_gene: TRBV9
d_gene: TRBD1
CDR3aa: CASSVAPGQGRWGNTEAFF

len: 16
v_gene: TRBV6-5
d_gene: -
CDR3aa: CASSFRPAGYNSPLHF

len: 14
v_gene: TRBV7-7
d_gene: TRBD1
CDR3aa: CASSPGQGWNEQFF

len: 18
v_gene: TRBV10-3
d_gene: TRBD1
CDR3aa: CAISESYRGPDSNQPQHF

len: 13
v_gene: TRBV30
d_gene: -
CDR3aa: CAWSVGELGGYTF

len: 15
v_gene: TRBV6-5
d_gene: -
CDR3aa: CASSIDFTGQETQYF

len: 16
v_gene: TRBV30
d_gene: -
CDR3aa: CAWTKGQPSFRNTIYF

len: 16
v_gene: TRBV9
d_gene: TRBD2
CDR3aa: CASSLTGTSGYNEQFF

len: 16
v_gene: TRBV6-6
d_gene: TRBD2
CDR3aa: CASSYPSGGAKNIQYF

len: 15
v_gene: TRBV19
d_gene: TRBD1
CDR3aa: CASRVTGTGVHEQYF

len: 15
v_gene: TRBV19
d_gene: -
CDR3aa: CASIRDSKKNYGYTF

len: 14
v_gene: TRBV28
d_gene: -
CDR3aa: CASSLTGRSSEQYF

len: 15
v_gene: TRBV6-1
d_gene: -
CDR3aa: CASSESIGTDYGYTF

len: 13
v_gene: TRBV5-1
d_gene: -
CDR3aa: CASSGGQFGELFF

len: 16
v_gene: TRBV7-2
d_gene: TRBD2
CDR3aa: CASSLWIAGSTDTQYF

len: 12
v_gene: TRBV5-1
d_gene: -
CDR3aa: CASSPSREGYTF

len: 14
v_gene: TRBV30
d_gene: -
CDR3aa: CAWSNGRLTDTQYF

len: 15
v_gene: TRBV5-6
d_gene: -
CDR3aa: CASSLGDNGANVLTF

len: 15
v_gene: TRBV9
d_gene: -
CDR3aa: CASSPRTVPGSPLHF

len: 11
v_gene: TRBV6-5
d_gene: -
CDR3aa: CASSLQGTQYF

len: 14
v_gene: TRBV29-1
d_gene: -
CDR3aa: CSVTSPWGPYEQYF

len: 13
v_gene: TRBV5-1
d_gene: -
CDR3aa: CASRDRPNTEAFF

len: 14
v_gene: TRBV6-5
d_gene: -
CDR3aa: CASSYSGPGTEAFF

len: 16
v_gene: TRBV9
d_gene: TRBD1
CDR3aa: CASSEQGVVQPYEQYF

len: 14
v_gene: TRBV6-1
d_gene: TRBD2
CDR3aa: CASRDAGGGDTQYF

len: 12
v_gene: TRBV6-7
d_gene: -
CDR3aa: CASSYSKQPQHF

len: 17
v_gene: TRBV5-4
d_gene: TRBD2
CDR3aa: CASSSGLAGGLAGELFF

len: 15
v_gene: TRBV14
d_gene: TRBD2
CDR3aa: CASSQARLAPYEQYF

len: 15
v_gene: TRBV4-2
d_gene: -
CDR3aa: CASSGVKFGANVLTF

len: 11
v_gene: TRBV20-1
d_gene: -
CDR3aa: CSARRGNEQFF

len: 16
v_gene: TRBV11-3
d_gene: -
CDR3aa: CASSLLLGPTMGEQYF

len: 16
v_gene: TRBV5-1
d_gene: TRBD2
CDR3aa: CASSLVSGSIYNEQFF

len: 14
v_gene: TRBV28
d_gene: TRBD1
CDR3aa: CASTPTGAGETQYF

len: 14
v_gene: TRBV6-1
d_gene: -
CDR3aa: CASRTKQGTDTQYF

len: 15
v_gene: TRBV6-4
d_gene: -
CDR3aa: CASPKTRGSGEKLFF

len: 22
v_gene: TRBV10-3
d_gene: -
CDR3aa: CAISAAQTLHEGSGRNTGELFF

len: 14
v_gene: TRBV27
d_gene: -
CDR3aa: CASSRRPSTDTQYF

len: 14
v_gene: TRBV19
d_gene: TRBD2
CDR3aa: CASSTSGSTDTQYF

len: 15
v_gene: TRBV9
d_gene: -
CDR3aa: CASRRGRGTTGELFF

len: 14
v_gene: TRBV9
d_gene: -
CDR3aa: CASRRTPNTGELFF